The rows below give T cell receptor beta chains drawn from one sample of a study of identifying expanded T cells in peripheral blood. Clones were read by immunoSEQ multiplex PCR, and TCRdb kept only the in-frame ones, dropping some. The sample lists approximately 57,000 clones; around nine tenths were seen once. Source material: blood. The receptors here all came from a person between 18 and 75 years old in good health. CDR3s include the opening cysteine and the closing phenylalanine or tryptophan. The order of the fields is V gene, D gene, clone size, J gene, CDR3 length, CDR3 DNA, CDR3 protein. The D gene is left open where the match is weak. Not all rows give a size; the values are once, few, many and, for expanded clones, a class.

V gene: TRBV5-1
D gene: NA
clone size: NA
J gene: TRBJ2-5
CDR3 length: 18
CDR3 DNA: TGCGCCAGCAGCTTGGGCCCCCGACTAAGCTTGATCGGGGAGACCCAGTACTTC
CDR3 protein: CASSLGPRLSLIGETQYF

V gene: TRBV7-2
D gene: NA
clone size: NA
J gene: TRBJ2-7
CDR3 length: 14
CDR3 DNA: TGTGCCAGCAGCAGTCCGGGATTTTTCTACGAGCAGTACTTC
CDR3 protein: CASSSPGFFYEQYF

V gene: TRBV10-3
D gene: NA
clone size: NA
J gene: TRBJ1-1
CDR3 length: 15
CDR3 DNA: TGTGCCATCAGTGAGATGCAGGGAGGGATCACTGAAGCTTTCTTT
CDR3 protein: CAISEMQGGITEAFF

V gene: TRBV6-5
D gene: NA
clone size: NA
J gene: TRBJ2-1
CDR3 length: 15
CDR3 DNA: TGTGCCAGCAGTCGCTCTCTCCACGCGGAGGCGGAGCAGTTCTTC
CDR3 protein: CASSRSLHAEAEQFF

V gene: TRBV27
D gene: TRBD1
clone size: NA
J gene: TRBJ1-1
CDR3 length: 14
CDR3 DNA: TGTGCCAGCAGTCAGACAGGGTCTGGGACTGAAGCTTTCTTT
CDR3 protein: CASSQTGSGTEAFF

V gene: TRBV4-1
D gene: TRBD2
clone size: NA
J gene: TRBJ2-7
CDR3 length: 19
CDR3 DNA: TGCGCCAGCAGCCAAGCGGGACTAGCCCAAACAAGGAGCTCCTACGAGCAGTACTTC
CDR3 protein: CASSQAGLAQTRSSYEQYF

V gene: TRBV27
D gene: TRBD1
clone size: NA
J gene: TRBJ2-7
CDR3 length: 16
CDR3 DNA: TGTGCCAGCAGTTTAAGTTGGACAGGAGCCTCCTACGAGCAGTACTTC
CDR3 protein: CASSLSWTGASYEQYF

V gene: TRBV7-8
D gene: NA
clone size: NA
J gene: TRBJ1-1
CDR3 length: 15
CDR3 DNA: TGTGCCAGCAGCTTCTCAGGGATGGAGAGCACTGAAGCTTTCTTT
CDR3 protein: CASSFSGMESTEAFF

V gene: TRBV27
D gene: TRBD1
clone size: NA
J gene: TRBJ2-7
CDR3 length: 14
CDR3 DNA: TGTGCCAGCAGCCCGGGACAGGGAACAGTGGAGCAGTACTTC
CDR3 protein: CASSPGQGTVEQYF

V gene: TRBV23-1
D gene: NA
clone size: once
J gene: TRBJ1-2
CDR3 length: 11
CDR3 DNA: TGCGCCAGTCTCCGGCAGGATGGCTACACCTTC
CDR3 protein: CASLRQDGYTF

V gene: TRBV7-6
D gene: NA
clone size: NA
J gene: TRBJ2-3
CDR3 length: 16
CDR3 DNA: TGTGCCAGCAGCTTAGGGGGTGGAACGGGCCGGGATACGCAGTATTTT
CDR3 protein: CASSLGGGTGRDTQYF

V gene: TRBV5-1
D gene: NA
clone size: NA
J gene: TRBJ1-1
CDR3 length: 13
CDR3 DNA: TGCGCCAGCAGCCCTACTAAAAACACTGAAGCTTTCTTT
CDR3 protein: CASSPTKNTEAFF

V gene: TRBV19
D gene: NA
clone size: NA
J gene: TRBJ1-5
CDR3 length: 13
CDR3 DNA: TGTGCCACTCAGGACTCTCCCCGTCAGCCCCAGCATTTT
CDR3 protein: CATQDSPRQPQHF

V gene: TRBV19
D gene: NA
clone size: NA
J gene: TRBJ2-2
CDR3 length: 13
CDR3 DNA: TGTGCCAGTAGTCCCCCGGGCACCGGGGAGCTGTTTTTT
CDR3 protein: CASSPPGTGELFF

V gene: TRBV4-3
D gene: NA
clone size: NA
J gene: TRBJ2-6
CDR3 length: 15
CDR3 DNA: TGCGCCAGCAGCCAAGGGACAACTGGGGCCAACGTCCTGACTTTC
CDR3 protein: CASSQGTTGANVLTF

V gene: TRBV30
D gene: TRBD1
clone size: NA
J gene: TRBJ1-4
CDR3 length: 17
CDR3 DNA: TGTGCCTGGAGTCCTGGGACAGGGGAAACAACTAATGAAAAACTGTTTTTT
CDR3 protein: CAWSPGTGETTNEKLFF

V gene: TRBV7-3
D gene: TRBD1
clone size: NA
J gene: TRBJ2-5
CDR3 length: 16
CDR3 DNA: TGTGCCAGCAGCTCCGGACAGGTGGGGCCCCAAGAGACCCAGTACTTC
CDR3 protein: CASSSGQVGPQETQYF

V gene: TRBV6-1
D gene: NA
clone size: NA
J gene: TRBJ1-2
CDR3 length: 14
CDR3 DNA: TGTGCCAGCAGGCAGGGTGTCGGGAACTATGGCTACACCTTC
CDR3 protein: CASRQGVGNYGYTF

V gene: TRBV5-4
D gene: NA
clone size: NA
J gene: TRBJ2-1
CDR3 length: 16
CDR3 DNA: TGTGCCAGCAGTCATGAATTAAGTAGACACGCCTATGAGCAGTTCTTC
CDR3 protein: CASSHELSRHAYEQFF

V gene: TRBV5-6
D gene: NA
clone size: NA
J gene: TRBJ2-3
CDR3 length: 16
CDR3 DNA: TGTGCCAGCAGCTTTCGACCGACCTGGGGCACAGATACGCAGTATTTT
CDR3 protein: CASSFRPTWGTDTQYF

V gene: TRBV11-3
D gene: NA
clone size: NA
J gene: TRBJ2-1
CDR3 length: 15
CDR3 DNA: TGTGCCAGCAGCTTAGGAAACGGTGGGGCCGATGAGCAGTTCTTC
CDR3 protein: CASSLGNGGADEQFF

V gene: TRBV28
D gene: NA
clone size: NA
J gene: TRBJ1-2
CDR3 length: 13
CDR3 DNA: TGTGCCAGCAGTTCCAGACGGGCCTATGGCTACACCTTC
CDR3 protein: CASSSRRAYGYTF

V gene: TRBV28
D gene: TRBD1
clone size: NA
J gene: TRBJ1-4
CDR3 length: 15
CDR3 DNA: TGTGCCAGCGGAAGTCCAGCAGGGGGCGGTGAAAAACTGTTTTTT
CDR3 protein: CASGSPAGGGEKLFF

V gene: TRBV9
D gene: TRBD2
clone size: NA
J gene: TRBJ2-1
CDR3 length: 15
CDR3 DNA: TGTGCCAGCAGCTCAGCGGCTAGCGGATACAATGAGCAGTTCTTC
CDR3 protein: CASSSAASGYNEQFF

V gene: TRBV29-1
D gene: NA
clone size: NA
J gene: TRBJ1-1
CDR3 length: 13
CDR3 DNA: TGCAGCGCCGGAGCGGGCGGGGACACTGAAGCTTTCTTT
CDR3 protein: CSAGAGGDTEAFF

V gene: TRBV4-1
D gene: NA
clone size: NA
J gene: TRBJ2-1
CDR3 length: 15
CDR3 DNA: TGCGCCAGCAGCCAAGAGGGGGGAGGCAACAATGAGCAGTTCTTC
CDR3 protein: CASSQEGGGNNEQFF

V gene: TRBV27
D gene: NA
clone size: NA
J gene: TRBJ1-6
CDR3 length: 12
CDR3 DNA: TGTGCCAGCAGGAGGGCTGATTCACCCCTCCACTTT
CDR3 protein: CASRRADSPLHF

V gene: TRBV10-3
D gene: TRBD2
clone size: NA
J gene: TRBJ2-1
CDR3 length: 16
CDR3 DNA: TGTGCCATCAGTGACCCCAAGGCGGGAGGTCTAAATGAGCAGTTCTTC
CDR3 protein: CAISDPKAGGLNEQFF

V gene: TRBV13
D gene: NA
clone size: once
J gene: TRBJ2-5
CDR3 length: 12
CDR3 DNA: TGTGCCACCGGGGCCCAGACCGAGACCCAGTACTTC
CDR3 protein: CATGAQTETQYF

V gene: TRBV19
D gene: TRBD1
clone size: NA
J gene: TRBJ2-5
CDR3 length: 11
CDR3 DNA: TGTGCCAGTAGTACCGGGACAGGGAGGTACTTC
CDR3 protein: CASSTGTGRYF

V gene: TRBV6-1
D gene: NA
clone size: NA
J gene: TRBJ2-7
CDR3 length: 15
CDR3 DNA: TGTGCCAGCAGTGACATGACCCCGGGGGCTGGCGAGCAGTACTTC
CDR3 protein: CASSDMTPGAGEQYF

V gene: TRBV6-5
D gene: NA
clone size: once
J gene: TRBJ2-2
CDR3 length: 13
CDR3 DNA: TGTGCCAGCAGTCGGGACCGCACCGGGGAGCTGTTTTTT
CDR3 protein: CASSRDRTGELFF

V gene: TRBV6-5
D gene: TRBD2
clone size: NA
J gene: TRBJ2-1
CDR3 length: 15
CDR3 DNA: TGTGCCAGCAGTTACAGCGGGGCATCCTACAATGAGCAGTTCTTC
CDR3 protein: CASSYSGASYNEQFF

V gene: TRBV11-3
D gene: NA
clone size: NA
J gene: TRBJ1-5
CDR3 length: 12
CDR3 DNA: TGTGCCAGCAGCTTGGCGGGTCAGTCCCAGCATTTT
CDR3 protein: CASSLAGQSQHF

V gene: TRBV19
D gene: NA
clone size: NA
J gene: TRBJ1-2
CDR3 length: 15
CDR3 DNA: TGTGCCAGTAGTACCGACGGTGGGGTATCCTATGGCTACACCTTC
CDR3 protein: CASSTDGGVSYGYTF

V gene: TRBV4-3
D gene: NA
clone size: NA
J gene: TRBJ2-4
CDR3 length: 18
CDR3 DNA: TGCGCCAGCAGCCACCCTACCCCGGCCCCACGGACCAAAAACATTCAGTACTTC
CDR3 protein: CASSHPTPAPRTKNIQYF

V gene: TRBV27
D gene: NA
clone size: NA
J gene: TRBJ2-4
CDR3 length: 14
CDR3 DNA: TGTGCCAGCAGTTCCTGGCTAGCCAAAAACATTCAGTACTTC
CDR3 protein: CASSSWLAKNIQYF

V gene: TRBV10-1
D gene: TRBD2
clone size: NA
J gene: TRBJ2-2
CDR3 length: 18
CDR3 DNA: TGCGCCAGTCAGACTAGCGGGAGTTTGGGGCCGCACACCGGGGAGCTGTTTTTT
CDR3 protein: CASQTSGSLGPHTGELFF

V gene: TRBV25-1
D gene: TRBD2
clone size: NA
J gene: TRBJ2-7
CDR3 length: 15
CDR3 DNA: TGTGCCAGCAGTGAAGTTCAGCGGGGGGGCGGCGAGCAGTACTTC
CDR3 protein: CASSEVQRGGGEQYF

V gene: TRBV7-3
D gene: NA
clone size: NA
J gene: TRBJ2-1
CDR3 length: 12
CDR3 DNA: TGTGCCAGCAGCGTTAAGGGTTCTGAGCAGTTCTTC
CDR3 protein: CASSVKGSEQFF

V gene: TRBV28
D gene: NA
clone size: NA
J gene: TRBJ2-7
CDR3 length: 16
CDR3 DNA: TGTGCCAGCATGACAAGGGGCGGCGCAGGGGCGGGGGAGCAGTACTTC
CDR3 protein: CASMTRGGAGAGEQYF

V gene: TRBV4-1
D gene: NA
clone size: NA
J gene: TRBJ2-3
CDR3 length: 16
CDR3 DNA: TGCGCCAGCAGCCAAGATGGGCCCTCTAGGACAGATACGCAGTATTTT
CDR3 protein: CASSQDGPSRTDTQYF

V gene: TRBV6-5
D gene: NA
clone size: NA
J gene: TRBJ2-7
CDR3 length: 14
CDR3 DNA: TGTGCCAGCAGGGAGTCAGGGGGGCCCCACGAGCAGTACTTC
CDR3 protein: CASRESGGPHEQYF

V gene: TRBV28
D gene: NA
clone size: NA
J gene: TRBJ2-3
CDR3 length: 13
CDR3 DNA: TGTGCCAGCAAGGGCCAAAGCACAGATACGCAGTATTTT
CDR3 protein: CASKGQSTDTQYF

V gene: TRBV4-2
D gene: NA
clone size: NA
J gene: TRBJ1-1
CDR3 length: 15
CDR3 DNA: TGTGCCAGCAGCCGAAGCCTGGAGTGGACCACTGAAGCTTTCTTT
CDR3 protein: CASSRSLEWTTEAFF

V gene: TRBV10-3
D gene: NA
clone size: NA
J gene: TRBJ1-1
CDR3 length: 13
CDR3 DNA: TGTGCCATCAGCCAAGGGGGGAACACTGAAGCTTTCTTT
CDR3 protein: CAISQGGNTEAFF

V gene: TRBV11-2
D gene: NA
clone size: once
J gene: TRBJ2-2
CDR3 length: 14
CDR3 DNA: TGTGCCAGCAGCTCGAACAGGAACACCGGGGAGCTGTTTTTT
CDR3 protein: CASSSNRNTGELFF

V gene: TRBV4-3
D gene: NA
clone size: NA
J gene: TRBJ2-7
CDR3 length: 15
CDR3 DNA: TGCGCCAGCAGCCAACTGTTGACAGCAGGCTACGAGCAGTACTTC
CDR3 protein: CASSQLLTAGYEQYF

V gene: TRBV11-2
D gene: TRBD2
clone size: NA
J gene: TRBJ2-1
CDR3 length: 15
CDR3 DNA: TGTGCCAGCAGCCCGGGACTAGGGAGTTACAATGAGCAGTTCTTC
CDR3 protein: CASSPGLGSYNEQFF

V gene: TRBV7-2
D gene: TRBD2
clone size: NA
J gene: TRBJ2-5
CDR3 length: 14
CDR3 DNA: TGTGCCAGCAGCCCTAGGACTAGCGGTGAGACCCAGTACTTC
CDR3 protein: CASSPRTSGETQYF

V gene: TRBV30
D gene: NA
clone size: NA
J gene: TRBJ1-3
CDR3 length: 16
CDR3 DNA: TGTGCCTGGAGGGCCCCGGTGGTCCGCTCTGGAAACACCATATATTTT
CDR3 protein: CAWRAPVVRSGNTIYF

V gene: TRBV19
D gene: NA
clone size: NA
J gene: TRBJ1-4
CDR3 length: 14
CDR3 DNA: TGTGCCAGTACGGAGACAGCAACTAATGAAAAACTGTTTTTT
CDR3 protein: CASTETATNEKLFF

V gene: TRBV30
D gene: TRBD1
clone size: NA
J gene: TRBJ1-4
CDR3 length: 14
CDR3 DNA: TGTGCCTGTTCTCTCGACAGGGGGAATGAAAAACTGTTTTTT
CDR3 protein: CACSLDRGNEKLFF

V gene: TRBV27
D gene: TRBD1
clone size: NA
J gene: TRBJ1-5
CDR3 length: 17
CDR3 DNA: TGTGCCAGCAGTTTGGATTACCCAGGGGGTGGTAATCAGCCCCAGCATTTT
CDR3 protein: CASSLDYPGGGNQPQHF

V gene: TRBV7-2
D gene: NA
clone size: NA
J gene: TRBJ2-3
CDR3 length: 13
CDR3 DNA: TGTGCCAGCAGCTTAGCGTCCACAGATACGCAGTATTTT
CDR3 protein: CASSLASTDTQYF